This T cell receptor beta chain is drawn from a study of T cell changes during pregnancy in multiple sclerosis. The CDR3 covers 14 residues. Germline CDR1 and CDR2: SEHNR and FQNEAQ (reference sequence). J was trimmed by 3 bases and V by 0 bases; bases with no gene match: 2. Data came from immunoSEQ multiplex PCR; TCRdb stores just in-frame clones and leaves some out. The table records under 55,000 clones, about 89% of them present only once. The rearrangement joins TRBV7-9 to TRBJ2-7; 7 bases agree with TRBD1. The sequences come from CD8+ T cells from peripheral blood mononuclear cells, collected after pregnancy. The sequence was obtained from a female donor with multiple sclerosis, enrolled in a pregnancy study. The CDR3 DNA follows: TGTGCCAGCAGCTTAGCCGACAGGGACTACGAGCAGTACTTC. Its translation: CASSLADRDYEQYF.